These 27 T cell receptor beta chains share one sample of origin, sequenced in a study of PD-1 blockade in classical Hodgkin lymphoma. The method was immunoSEQ multiplex PCR; TCRdb's version includes in-frame clones alone and lacks a portion of them. The table shows about 4,200 clones, with about nine tenths occurring only once. Following autologous stem cell transplantation, relapse occurred in every patient, and exposure to brentuximab vedotin varied. Negative selection with magnetic separation was used to purify CD4+ T cells from thawed PBMCs. The starting material was CD4+ T cells from blood, obtained at baseline. Every receptor here comes from a human donor with classical Hodgkin lymphoma.

The chain joins TRBV11-2 to TRBJ1-1; maybe TRBD1 (5 bases). The V and J ends lost 1 base and 5 bases respectively, with 11 bases between them. The CDR3 runs to 14 residues. Per germline, CDR1 SGHAT and CDR2 FQNNGV. The CDR3 DNA is TGTGCCAGCAGCTTAGTTCGGTGGACAACTGAAGCTTTCTTT. This sequence encodes CASSLVRWTTEAFF.

The chain joins TRBV6-5 to TRBJ1-3; D uncertain. V lost 6 bases to trimming and J lost 4 bases, with 13 bases between them. There are 14 residues in the CDR3. Germline-derived CDR1 and CDR2 are MNHEY and SVGAGI. CDR3 bases: TGTGCCAGCAGGTGGTCAGGTCCGGGAAACACCATATATTTT. As protein: CASRWSGPGNTIYF.

The chain couples TRBV7-9 to TRBJ1-6; possible D gene TRBD1, 5 bases. V was pared by 5 bases and J by 4 bases, with 12 bases between. This CDR3 is 15 amino acids long. Germline CDR1 reads SEHNR; CDR2 reads FQNEAQ (reference sequence). The CDR3 DNA follows: TGTGCCAGCAGCGTCGGGGGGATGTATAATTCACCCCTCCACTTT. This gives the protein CASSVGGMYNSPLHF.

V and J are TRBV19 and TRBJ1-1; D remains ambiguous. V lost 3 bases to trimming and J lost 1 base, with 18 bases between them. Per the germline V gene, CDR1 is LNHDA and CDR2 is SQIVND (reference sequence). The CDR3 has 17 residues. The CDR3 loop is CASSMGTPRVSNTEAFF. The CDR3 nucleotides read TGTGCCAGTAGTATGGGCACCCCAAGAGTTTCGAACACTGAAGCTTTCTTT.

The genes are TRBV5-1 and TRBJ1-2; no clear D gene. V was cut by 7 bases and J by 3 bases, with 10 bases left in between. CDR1 is SGHRS and CDR2 is YFSETQ in the germline V gene. The CDR3 covers 12 residues. Here the CDR3 reads CASSAGDYGYTF. The CDR3 DNA reads TGCGCCAGCTCGGCCGGGGACTATGGCTACACCTTC.

The rearrangement uses TRBV5-1 and TRBJ2-2, with 9 bases matching TRBD1. The CDR3 runs 15 residues. Germline V lookup: CDR1 SGHRS, CDR2 YFSETQ. Trimming took 6 bases from V and 6 from J; bases not matched to a gene: 9. CDR3 in amino acids: CASTLKTGGSGELFF. The CDR3 DNA is TGCGCCAGCACTTTGAAGACAGGGGGTTCCGGGGAGCTGTTTTTT. Full variable domain (rest looked up from reference TRBV5-1 and TRBJ2-2): KAGVTQTPRYLIKTRGQQVTLSCSPISGHRSVSWYQQTPGQGLQFLFEYFSETQRNKGNFPGRFSGRQFSNSRSEMNVSTLELGDSALYLCASTLKTGGSGELFFGEGSRLTVL.

J is TRBJ2-7 and V is TRBV5-1; D uncertain. Trimming cost V 1 base and J 2 bases, with 10 bases left between them. The CDR3 spans 14 residues. Looked up from germline, CDR1 is SGHRS and CDR2 is YFSETQ. CDR3 in amino acids: CASSLTGPAYEQYF. In DNA form, the CDR3 reads TGCGCCAGCAGCTTGACCGGGCCAGCCTACGAGCAGTACTTC.

This clone showed up just a few times. V is TRBV7-9 and J is TRBJ1-1; 7 nucleotides match TRBD1. Trimming took 5 bases from V and 1 from J; bases not matched to a gene: 10. This CDR3 has 16 residues. CDR1 SEHNR and CDR2 FQNEAQ come from the germline V gene (reference sequence). The DNA for the CDR3 is TGTGCCAGCAGCACCTACAGGGGCAGTCAGAACACTGAAGCTTTCTTT. Encoded protein: CASSTYRGSQNTEAFF.

This rearrangement joins TRBV18 to TRBJ2-1, with unresolved D. The germline V gene has CDR1 KGHSH and CDR2 LQKENI. The CDR3 is 15 amino acids. V shed 3 bases and J shed 0 bases, with 9 bases lying between them. Here the CDR3 reads CASSPVLTSYNEQFF. CDR3 DNA: TGTGCCAGCTCACCTGTTCTCACCTCCTACAATGAGCAGTTCTTC.

The J gene is TRBJ1-6, the V gene TRBV5-1; a weak D match, TRBD1 (5 bases). The CDR3 contains 17 residues. Trimming removed 0 bases from V and 0 bases from J, with 10 bases in between. Germline CDR1 reads SGHRS; CDR2 reads YFSETQ. The CDR3 bases are TGCGCCAGCAGCTTGGGTCAGGGTAGCTCCTATAATTCACCCCTCCACTTT. It codes for CASSLGQGSSYNSPLHF. Together with reference TRBV5-1 and TRBJ1-6, the CDR3 gives the full variable domain: KAGVTQTPRYLIKTRGQQVTLSCSPISGHRSVSWYQQTPGQGLQFLFEYFSETQRNKGNFPGRFSGRQFSNSRSEMNVSTLELGDSALYLCASSLGQGSSYNSPLHFGNGTRLTVT.

The table lists this clone with a few counts. This sequence joins TRBV5-1 and TRBJ1-2; D is undetermined. CDR3 length: 14 residues. V lost 0 bases and J lost 2, with 8 bases in between. In germline, CDR1 is SGHRS, CDR2 YFSETQ. The chain's CDR3 is CASSLVVGNYGYTF. The CDR3 bases are TGCGCCAGCAGCTTGGTAGTCGGAAACTATGGCTACACCTTC.

This clone appeared a single time. The same CDR3 can be traced to other DNA sequences in this sample. The chain recombines TRBV10-3 with TRBJ1-6, with unresolved D. The CDR3 is made up of 14 amino acids. The V and J ends lost 3 bases and 8 bases respectively, with 11 bases between them. Germline V lookup: CDR1 ENHRY, CDR2 SYGVKD. The CDR3 DNA is TGTGCCATCAGTGAATCCACTGAATATTCACCCCTCCACTTT. Amino acid sequence: CAISESTEYSPLHF.

V and J are TRBV7-9 and TRBJ2-5; D gene unclear. In germline, CDR1 is SEHNR, CDR2 FQNEAQ (reference sequence). V lost 5 bases and J 4 bases, leaving 11 bases between the germline ends. CDR3 length equals 13 residues. The CDR3 coding sequence is TGTGCCAGCAGCCGCCCAGTGGGAGAGACCCAGTACTTC. Its protein is CASSRPVGETQYF. The whole variable domain, remainder taken from reference TRBV7-9 and TRBJ2-5, is DTGVSQNPRHKITKRGQNVTFRCDPISEHNRLYWYRQTLGQGPEFLTYFQNEAQLEKSRLLSDRFSAERPKGSFSTLEIQRTEQGDSAMYLCASSRPVGETQYFGPGTRLLVL.

This clone was observed a few times. The chain has TRBV6-5 and TRBJ1-6; D is perhaps TRBD1 (6 bases). The CDR3 extends over 13 amino acids. From germline, CDR1 is MNHEY and CDR2 SVGAGI. Trimming left V 6 bases short and J 10 bases short, with 13 bases between. As DNA, the CDR3 is TGTGCCAGCAGGGACAGAACTGACTCACCCCTCCACTTT. Translation gives CASRDRTDSPLHF.

The chain couples TRBV7-9 to TRBJ1-4; TRBD1 matches 8 bases. The CDR3 is 17 residues long. V shed 5 bases, J shed 6 bases, and the junction held 14 bases outside the gene matches. Germline V gene data show CDR1 as SEHNR and CDR2 as FQNEAQ (reference sequence). The CDR3 spells CASSPHRDRGRYEKLFF. The CDR3 bases are TGTGCCAGCAGCCCACACCGCGACAGGGGTCGGTATGAAAAACTGTTTTTT.

V is TRBV6-5 and J is TRBJ2-7; 11 bases align to TRBD2. V dropped 6 bases and J dropped 1; count of bases not matched to a gene: 2. Germline V lookup: CDR1 MNHEY, CDR2 SVGAGI. CDR3 length equals 14 residues. The CDR3 DNA sequence: TGTGCCAGCAGGACTAGCGGGGTTTCCTACGAGCAGTACTTC. It is translated as CASRTSGVSYEQYF.

This clone was observed a handful of times. The V and J genes are TRBV12-5 and TRBJ1-2, with D hard to call. The CDR3 contains 13 residues. Germline V gene lookup returns CDR1 LGHNT and CDR2 FRNRAP. The V gene lost 1 base and the J gene lost 1 base, with 4 bases spanning the gap. CDR3: CASGLANNYGYTF. DNA of the CDR3: TGTGCTAGTGGTTTGGCGAATAACTATGGCTACACCTTC.

The chain uses TRBV6-5 and TRBJ1-2; 8 bases agree with TRBD1. The V and J ends lost 0 bases and 5 bases, in that order; junction bases with no gene match: 5. The CDR3 covers 15 residues. CDR1 MNHEY and CDR2 SVGAGI come from the germline V gene. Written as DNA, the CDR3 is TGTGCCAGCAGTTACTCGAGGACAGGGAGGTATGGCTACACCTTC. Translation: CASSYSRTGRYGYTF.

V and J are TRBV15 and TRBJ2-3, with 9 positions matching TRBD2. Germline V gene data show CDR1 as LNHNV and CDR2 as YYDKDF (reference sequence). Unmatched junction bases numbered 9, after V lost 3 bases and J lost 5 bases. This CDR3 spans 16 amino acids. The CDR3 reads CATSSGAGGRGDTQYF. The CDR3 DNA sequence: TGTGCCACCAGCAGTGGAGCGGGGGGCCGGGGAGATACGCAGTATTTT. Complete variable domain (other parts from reference TRBV15 and TRBJ2-3): DAMVIQNPRYQVTQFGKPVTLSCSQTLNHNVMYWYQQKSSQAPKLLFHYYDKDFNNEADTPDNFQSRRPNTSFCFLDIRSPGLGDTAMYLCATSSGAGGRGDTQYFGPGTRLTVL.

The CDR3: CASSRGQGSTDTQYF. CDR3 bases: TGTGCCAGCAGTCGCGGCCAGGGGAGCACAGATACGCAGTATTTT. The chain links TRBV6-6 to TRBJ2-3; D possibly corresponds to TRBD1 (6 bases). V was cut by 5 bases and J by 0 bases, with 12 bases left in between. Germline V gene lookup returns CDR1 MNHNY and CDR2 SVGAGI (reference sequence). CDR3 length: 15 residues.

The chain is built from TRBV7-9 and TRBJ1-3; maybe TRBD1 (6 bases). The CDR3 extends over 14 amino acids. Trimming pared 3 bases from V and 2 bases from J, leaving 8 bases between. The germline V gene has CDR1 SEHNR and CDR2 FQNEAQ (reference sequence). As DNA, the CDR3 is TGTGCCAGCAGCTTTACAGGGCCTGGAAACACCATATATTTT. Translation: CASSFTGPGNTIYF.

The chain uses TRBV5-1 and TRBJ2-5, with D possibly TRBD1 on 5 matching bases. CDR1 SGHRS and CDR2 YFSETQ come from the germline V gene. V was pared by 3 bases and J by 5 bases, with 14 bases between. The CDR3 is made up of 14 amino acids. The CDR3 coding sequence is TGCGCCAGCAGCTGGCAGGGTCTTTGGGAGACCCAGTACTTC. Translating gives CASSWQGLWETQYF.

In its sample, this clone was seen a few times. The chain is built from TRBV7-9 and TRBJ1-2, with 8 bases matching TRBD1. This CDR3 has 13 amino acids. Germline CDR1 and CDR2: SEHNR and FQNEAQ (reference sequence). The trim removed 2 bases at V and 4 bases at J, leaving 0 bases unmatched. The CDR3 nucleotides are TGTGCCAGCAGCTTAACAGGGGGCTATGGCTACACCTTC. This encodes CASSLTGGYGYTF. Supplemented by reference TRBV7-9 and TRBJ1-2, the full variable domain reads DTGVSQNPRHKITKRGQNVTFRCDPISEHNRLYWYRQTLGQGPEFLTYFQNEAQLEKSRLLSDRFSAERPKGSFSTLEIQRTEQGDSAMYLCASSLTGGYGYTFGSGTRLTVV.

This clone was counted a single time. The chain carries TRBV5-1 and TRBJ2-3; 8 nucleotides line up with TRBD2. The CDR3 covers 15 residues. Germline CDR1 is SGHRS and CDR2 is YFSETQ. The J segment lost 2 bases and the V segment lost 6 bases, leaving 8 bases of the junction unmatched. The DNA for the CDR3 is TGCGCCAGCACCCCCGGGACTAGTCTCACAGATACGCAGTATTTT. It yields the protein CASTPGTSLTDTQYF.

The CDR3 DNA follows: TGCAGCGTTCCCTCCAGAGGGGAGCGGTATGGCTACACCTTC. Translating it yields CSVPSRGERYGYTF. The chain links TRBV29-1 to TRBJ1-2; D might be TRBD1 (5 bases). Deletions cut 5 bases from V and 5 bases from J, with 18 bases between. Per the germline V gene, CDR1 is SQVTM and CDR2 is ANQGSEA. The CDR3 is made up of 14 amino acids.

This clone turned up a few times. The CDR3 sequence: CASSLGSNNSPLHF. As DNA, the CDR3 is TGCGCCAGCAGCTTGGGCAGCAATAATTCACCCCTCCACTTT. The V call is TRBV5-1, the J call TRBJ1-6, with D unresolved. Trimming pared 0 bases from V and 5 bases from J, leaving 6 bases between. Per germline, CDR1 SGHRS and CDR2 YFSETQ. CDR3 length equals 14 residues.

The rearrangement joins TRBV5-1 to TRBJ1-1; D remains ambiguous. V was shortened by 1 base and J by 3 bases, with 10 bases between the two germline ends. The CDR3 has 14 residues. Per germline, CDR1 SGHRS and CDR2 YFSETQ. CDR3 sequence reads: CASSLWPTDTEAFF. CDR3 in DNA: TGCGCCAGCAGCTTGTGGCCCACGGACACTGAAGCTTTCTTT.